The present T cell receptor beta chain was sequenced within a study of blood T cell repertoires in COVID-19. Background on the study: From the United States, Italy and Spain came samples of acute and convalescent COVID-19.

TCRdb keeps only in-frame clones here, not all; method: immunoSEQ multiplex PCR. The data hold 200,000 to 250,000 clones, with almost 90% observed a single time. CDR1 and CDR2 from the germline V gene are MNHEY and SMNVEV (reference sequence). Unmatched junction bases numbered 2, after V lost 5 bases and J lost 1 base. The CDR3 loop spans 14 amino acids. This clone was observed a few times. The genes are TRBV27 and TRBJ1-5; TRBD1 aligns across 7 bases. The sample comprised PBMCs or T cells enriched from blood (not recorded which). The receptor's source is a woman between 45 and 60 years old with acute COVID-19. CDR3 protein: CASSRQGSNQPQHF. DNA of the CDR3: TGTGCCAGCAGTCGACAGGGCAGCAATCAGCCCCAGCATTTT.